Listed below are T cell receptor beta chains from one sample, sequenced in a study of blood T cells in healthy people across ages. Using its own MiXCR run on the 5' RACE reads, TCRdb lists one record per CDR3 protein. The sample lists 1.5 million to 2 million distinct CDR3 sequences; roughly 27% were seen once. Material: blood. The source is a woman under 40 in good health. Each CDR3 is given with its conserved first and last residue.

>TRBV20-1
CSARLGLAKNIQYF
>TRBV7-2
CASSFLGPTYEQYF
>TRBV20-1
CSARGRDPYSPLHF
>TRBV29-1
CSVRGTYLNEQFF
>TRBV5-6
CASSLAPRQGLGGYTF
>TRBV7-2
CASSLEGTLGYNEQFF
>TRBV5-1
CASSFGQGIYGYTF
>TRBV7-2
CASSLGGQTNGYTF
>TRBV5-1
CASSLSRDRGPTDTQYF
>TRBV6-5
CASSYSASGLSYEQYF
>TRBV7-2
CASSLGGPAYGYTF
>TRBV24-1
CAPRWGPKIQVLGYTF
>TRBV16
CASSQLYEQFF
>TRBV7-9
CASSGLGTSGFQETQYF
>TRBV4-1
CASSQDHYLGYNEQFF
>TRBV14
CASSQEDLSYEQYF
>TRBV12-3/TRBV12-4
CASSPMGLYEQYF
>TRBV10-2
CASSLLPGLASTDTQYF
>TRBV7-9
CASSLVVSRETQYF
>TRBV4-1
CASSQDAGRISYEQYF
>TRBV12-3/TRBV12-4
CASSPLGGRVINGYTF
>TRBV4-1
CASSQFAGEETQYF
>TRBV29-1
CGVELGDAWGSYNEQFF
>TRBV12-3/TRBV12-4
CASSLPSGGAHEQFF
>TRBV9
CASSARDVSSYEQYF
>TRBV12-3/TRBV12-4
CASSLLGGGIGNEKLFF
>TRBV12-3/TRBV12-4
CASHEWGSGAFF
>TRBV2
CASSEMGALYF
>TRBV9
CASSVGSGYETQYF
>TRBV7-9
CASSFRSNEQYF
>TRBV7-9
CASSLEGGRSSPLHF
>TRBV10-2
CASNQGLVTEAFF
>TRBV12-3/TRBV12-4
CASSLAFNEQFF
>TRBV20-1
CSARVTSLVGEQFF
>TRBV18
CASSPLRGGLFF
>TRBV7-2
CASSLAYLAGGRADTQYF
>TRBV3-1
CASSHQGNEQFF
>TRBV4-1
CASSQDGSRGRWPQHF
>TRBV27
CASRGRGDRRGEQYF
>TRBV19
CASSISSLSTDTQYF
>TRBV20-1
CSARDSEFNTEAFF
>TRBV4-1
CASSQAGAPLYEQYF
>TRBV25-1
CASSDTGTLGEQFF
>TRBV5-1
CASSSGLAGGPGEQYF
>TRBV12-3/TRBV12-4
CASSPSQGGLYF
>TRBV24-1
CATSDSQRIHEQYF
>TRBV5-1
CASSLRPQKDTEAFF
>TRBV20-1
CSANEDSYNEQFF
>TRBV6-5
CASSYGRSHGYTF
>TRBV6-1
CASGIGSWPTGELFF
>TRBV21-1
CASSKGQLVNQPQHF
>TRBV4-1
CASSQDGGQVSGYTF
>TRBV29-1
CSVESLNYGYTF
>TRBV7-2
CASNPSSGHHNEQFF
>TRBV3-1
CASSLGTQTTYEQYF